These T cell receptor beta chains were read from a single sample in a study of blood T cell repertoires in COVID-19. Libraries were prepared by immunoSEQ multiplex PCR; TCRdb keeps only in-frame clonotypes and omits some of them. In the table there are just over 15,000 clones, around 82% of which are singletons. Sequenced material: peripheral blood. The receptors were gathered from a human donor in a cohort sampled during active COVID-19. Each CDR3 is given with its conserved first and last residue. D genes are given only for firm matches. Clone sizes are given selectively: once, few, many, or a class where the clone is expanded.

D gene: NA
V gene: TRBV7-2
J gene: TRBJ2-3
clone size: once
CDR3 DNA: TGTGCCAGCAGCCCTACGCCAGGAGATACGCAGTATTTT
CDR3 protein: CASSPTPGDTQYF

D gene: NA
V gene: TRBV3-1/TRBV3-2
J gene: TRBJ2-2
clone size: NA
CDR3 DNA: TGTGCCAGCAGCCAAGAGGTCAAGGGGGATCGTTACGGGGAGCTGTTTTTT
CDR3 protein: CASSQEVKGDRYGELFF

D gene: NA
V gene: TRBV18
J gene: TRBJ1-5
clone size: NA
CDR3 DNA: TGTGCCAGCTCACGGGCGAATCAGCCCCAGCATTTT
CDR3 protein: CASSRANQPQHF

D gene: NA
V gene: TRBV23-1
J gene: TRBJ1-1
clone size: NA
CDR3 DNA: TGCGCCAGCAGTCAAGCCGGGGACACTGAAGCTTTCTTT
CDR3 protein: CASSQAGDTEAFF

D gene: NA
V gene: TRBV4-1
J gene: TRBJ1-3
clone size: NA
CDR3 DNA: TGCGCCAGCAGCCAAGTACAGGGAACCTCTGGAAACACCATATATTTT
CDR3 protein: CASSQVQGTSGNTIYF

D gene: NA
V gene: TRBV7-2
J gene: TRBJ1-2
clone size: NA
CDR3 DNA: TGTGCCAGCAGCTTACACGGGGGAAACTATGGCTACACCTTC
CDR3 protein: CASSLHGGNYGYTF

D gene: TRBD1
V gene: TRBV4-1
J gene: TRBJ1-4
clone size: NA
CDR3 DNA: TGCGCCAGCAGCCTGATAATAACGGGACAGGGATCTGAAAAACTGTTTTTT
CDR3 protein: CASSLIITGQGSEKLFF

D gene: TRBD2
V gene: TRBV5-6
J gene: TRBJ2-7
clone size: NA
CDR3 DNA: TGTGCCAGCAGCTTAGGACTAGCGGGGGTCGAGCAGTACTTC
CDR3 protein: CASSLGLAGVEQYF

D gene: NA
V gene: TRBV6-1
J gene: TRBJ1-3
clone size: once
CDR3 DNA: TGTGCCAGCAGTGAACAGGGGAATCCTGGAAACACCATATATTTT
CDR3 protein: CASSEQGNPGNTIYF

D gene: TRBD1
V gene: TRBV11-3
J gene: TRBJ1-6
clone size: NA
CDR3 DNA: TGTGCCAGCAGCTTAGAAGGGACAGCTAATTCACCCCTCCACTTT
CDR3 protein: CASSLEGTANSPLHF

D gene: TRBD1
V gene: TRBV2
J gene: TRBJ2-7
clone size: NA
CDR3 DNA: TGTGCCAGCAGTGTTGTAGGACAGGGGAAAGGCGAGCAGTACTTC
CDR3 protein: CASSVVGQGKGEQYF

D gene: NA
V gene: TRBV6-5
J gene: TRBJ2-7
clone size: large
CDR3 DNA: TGTGCCAGCAGTTACTCAGACAGCAGCTCCTACGAGCAGTACTTC
CDR3 protein: CASSYSDSSSYEQYF

D gene: TRBD1
V gene: TRBV28
J gene: TRBJ2-1
clone size: once
CDR3 DNA: TGTGCCAGCAGTTTACGTAACAGGGGCAATGAGCAGTTCTTC
CDR3 protein: CASSLRNRGNEQFF

D gene: NA
V gene: TRBV19
J gene: TRBJ2-2
clone size: NA
CDR3 DNA: TGTGCCAGTTCCCCGACAGCGATCACCGGGGAGCTGTTTTTT
CDR3 protein: CASSPTAITGELFF

D gene: TRBD1
V gene: TRBV7-2
J gene: TRBJ2-1
clone size: NA
CDR3 DNA: TGTGCCAGCAGCTTAGGACAGGGGAAGTTCTTC
CDR3 protein: CASSLGQGKFF

D gene: TRBD1
V gene: TRBV7-2
J gene: TRBJ1-6
clone size: NA
CDR3 DNA: TGTGCCAGCAGCTACAGGGGGAATTCACCCCTCCACTTT
CDR3 protein: CASSYRGNSPLHF

D gene: TRBD2
V gene: TRBV11-2
J gene: TRBJ2-5
clone size: NA
CDR3 DNA: TGTGCCAGCAGCTTCGCGGGGGGGCGGGAGACCCAGTACTTC
CDR3 protein: CASSFAGGRETQYF

D gene: NA
V gene: TRBV4-3
J gene: TRBJ2-7
clone size: NA
CDR3 DNA: TGCGCCAGCAGCCAAGATGTAGCGCCGGCCTACGAGCAGTACTTC
CDR3 protein: CASSQDVAPAYEQYF

D gene: TRBD1
V gene: TRBV2
J gene: TRBJ2-2
clone size: NA
CDR3 DNA: TGTGCCAGCAGTTGGGACAGGGCCGGGGAGCTGTTTTTT
CDR3 protein: CASSWDRAGELFF

D gene: TRBD1
V gene: TRBV9
J gene: TRBJ1-1
clone size: NA
CDR3 DNA: TGTGCCAGCAGCGTAGACAGGGGGGCATACACTGAAGCTTTCTTT
CDR3 protein: CASSVDRGAYTEAFF

D gene: TRBD1
V gene: TRBV29-1
J gene: TRBJ2-5
clone size: NA
CDR3 DNA: TGCAGCGTTGAGGAAGGGACAGGGGGAGAGACCCAGTACTTC
CDR3 protein: CSVEEGTGGETQYF

D gene: TRBD1
V gene: TRBV7-8
J gene: TRBJ2-2
clone size: NA
CDR3 DNA: TGTGCCAGCAGCTTTTGGGACAGGAAGGACACCGGGGAGCTGTTTTTT
CDR3 protein: CASSFWDRKDTGELFF

D gene: TRBD1
V gene: TRBV6-6
J gene: TRBJ2-3
clone size: NA
CDR3 DNA: TGTGCCAGCAGTCCCCGACAGGGGACGGATACGCAGTATTTT
CDR3 protein: CASSPRQGTDTQYF

D gene: TRBD1
V gene: TRBV7-2
J gene: TRBJ2-1
clone size: NA
CDR3 DNA: TGTGCCAGCAGCTTATCGAAGGGACAGGGGGCTGGAGAGCAGTTCTTC
CDR3 protein: CASSLSKGQGAGEQFF

D gene: TRBD1
V gene: TRBV5-1
J gene: TRBJ2-2
clone size: NA
CDR3 DNA: TGCGCCAGCAGCAGGACAGGGGGCTCCGGGGAGCTGTTTTTT
CDR3 protein: CASSRTGGSGELFF

D gene: TRBD1
V gene: TRBV18
J gene: TRBJ2-4
clone size: NA
CDR3 DNA: TGTGCCAGCTCACCACCGCCGGGACAGGCACTCAAAAACATTCAGTACTTC
CDR3 protein: CASSPPPGQALKNIQYF

D gene: TRBD1
V gene: TRBV6-6
J gene: TRBJ1-1
clone size: NA
CDR3 DNA: TGTGCCAGCAGAGGGGACAGAGGGTTCACTGAAGCTTTCTTT
CDR3 protein: CASRGDRGFTEAFF

D gene: TRBD1
V gene: TRBV9
J gene: TRBJ1-6
clone size: NA
CDR3 DNA: TGTGCCAGCAGCGTAGCTGGGGACAGTGTTTATAATTCACCCCTCCACTTT
CDR3 protein: CASSVAGDSVYNSPLHF

D gene: TRBD2
V gene: TRBV2
J gene: TRBJ2-1
clone size: NA
CDR3 DNA: TGTGCCAGCAGACTAGCGGGGGGGACCAATGAGCAGTTCTTC
CDR3 protein: CASRLAGGTNEQFF

D gene: TRBD1
V gene: TRBV4-3
J gene: TRBJ2-7
clone size: NA
CDR3 DNA: TGCGCCAGCAGCCCAGGCGCAGGGGGCGTCGGGTACGAGCAGTACTTC
CDR3 protein: CASSPGAGGVGYEQYF

D gene: NA
V gene: TRBV7-6
J gene: TRBJ2-7
clone size: NA
CDR3 DNA: TGTGCCAGCAGCCCGCAGGAGGGTTTTAGCTCCTACGAGCAGTACTTC
CDR3 protein: CASSPQEGFSSYEQYF

D gene: TRBD1
V gene: TRBV5-4
J gene: TRBJ2-5
clone size: NA
CDR3 DNA: TGTGCCAGCAGCTTTGGGACAGGGGGCGCGTTTGGGGAGACCCAGTACTTC
CDR3 protein: CASSFGTGGAFGETQYF

D gene: NA
V gene: TRBV3-1/TRBV3-2
J gene: TRBJ2-1
clone size: NA
CDR3 DNA: TGTGCCAGCAGCCAAGATGCGGACTCCTACAATGAGCAGTTCTTC
CDR3 protein: CASSQDADSYNEQFF

D gene: NA
V gene: TRBV12-5
J gene: TRBJ1-5
clone size: NA
CDR3 DNA: TGTGCTAGTGGTTTGGGTGGCGGGAGACCCCAGCATTTT
CDR3 protein: CASGLGGGRPQHF

D gene: NA
V gene: TRBV5-4
J gene: TRBJ2-5
clone size: NA
CDR3 DNA: TGTGCCAGCAGCTTGGTCTCCCAAGAGACCCAGTACTTC
CDR3 protein: CASSLVSQETQYF

D gene: TRBD1
V gene: TRBV6-5
J gene: TRBJ1-1
clone size: NA
CDR3 DNA: TGTGCCAGCACCGTTACTAGGACAGGGGTGACTGAAGCTTTCTTT
CDR3 protein: CASTVTRTGVTEAFF

D gene: NA
V gene: TRBV21-1
J gene: TRBJ2-5
clone size: few
CDR3 DNA: TGTGCCAGGATGGACAGGGCGGGATCTCAAGAGACCCAGTACTTC
CDR3 protein: CARMDRAGSQETQYF

D gene: NA
V gene: TRBV28
J gene: TRBJ2-3
clone size: few
CDR3 DNA: TGTGCCAGCAGTTTCCTACAGGGAACAGATACGCAGTATTTT
CDR3 protein: CASSFLQGTDTQYF

D gene: TRBD1
V gene: TRBV27
J gene: TRBJ2-2
clone size: NA
CDR3 DNA: TGTGCCAGCAGCTACCTAACAGGGGGTACCGGGGAGCTGTTTTTT
CDR3 protein: CASSYLTGGTGELFF

D gene: TRBD1
V gene: TRBV5-1
J gene: TRBJ2-3
clone size: once
CDR3 DNA: TGCGCCAGCAGCAGAACCGGACAGGGAGGCACAGATACGCAGTATTTT
CDR3 protein: CASSRTGQGGTDTQYF

D gene: TRBD1
V gene: TRBV29-1
J gene: TRBJ1-3
clone size: NA
CDR3 DNA: TGCAGCGTTGAAGATATGGCAGGGGGGGGAAACACCATATATTTT
CDR3 protein: CSVEDMAGGGNTIYF

D gene: TRBD1
V gene: TRBV11-3
J gene: TRBJ1-5
clone size: NA
CDR3 DNA: TGTGCCAGCAGCTTCTGTTTCCAGACAGGGGCCAGCAATCAGCCCCAGCATTTT
CDR3 protein: CASSFCFQTGASNQPQHF

D gene: NA
V gene: TRBV9
J gene: TRBJ2-3
clone size: NA
CDR3 DNA: TGTGCCAGCAGCGTTCGGAGGGGAGATACGCAGTATTTT
CDR3 protein: CASSVRRGDTQYF

D gene: NA
V gene: TRBV6-1
J gene: TRBJ1-5
clone size: once
CDR3 DNA: TGTGCCAGCAGTGAAACAGGGTCCAGGGGCTTAAGCAATCAGCCCCAGCATTTT
CDR3 protein: CASSETGSRGLSNQPQHF

D gene: TRBD2
V gene: TRBV7-2
J gene: TRBJ2-3
clone size: NA
CDR3 DNA: TGTGCCAGCAGCTTATTTTGGGAGGGGACAGATACGCAGTATTTT
CDR3 protein: CASSLFWEGTDTQYF

D gene: NA
V gene: TRBV7-2
J gene: TRBJ2-7
clone size: NA
CDR3 DNA: TGTGCCAGCAGCTTAGGAGGGACCTACGAGCAGTACTTC
CDR3 protein: CASSLGGTYEQYF

D gene: NA
V gene: TRBV24-1
J gene: TRBJ2-2
clone size: once
CDR3 DNA: TGTGCCACCAGGGGGCCGGACACCGGGGAGCTGTTTTTT
CDR3 protein: CATRGPDTGELFF

D gene: TRBD1
V gene: TRBV18
J gene: TRBJ2-3
clone size: NA
CDR3 DNA: TGTGCCAGCTCCCTTCGGGACAGCGCTACAGATACGCAGTATTTT
CDR3 protein: CASSLRDSATDTQYF

D gene: TRBD2
V gene: TRBV6-4
J gene: TRBJ2-1
clone size: few
CDR3 DNA: TGTGCCAGCAGTGACTCGGCTAGCGGGGGGGGATACAATGAGCAGTTCTTC
CDR3 protein: CASSDSASGGGYNEQFF

D gene: NA
V gene: TRBV6-5
J gene: TRBJ1-1
clone size: NA
CDR3 DNA: TGTGCCAGCAATAGCATAGGCACTGAAGCTTTCTTT
CDR3 protein: CASNSIGTEAFF

D gene: NA
V gene: TRBV12-3/TRBV12-4
J gene: TRBJ1-1
clone size: NA
CDR3 DNA: TGTGCCAGCAGTTCATACACTGAAGCTTTCTTT
CDR3 protein: CASSSYTEAFF

D gene: TRBD1
V gene: TRBV19
J gene: TRBJ2-5
clone size: NA
CDR3 DNA: TGTGCCAGTAGTATAGGACAGGGGGAGACCCAGTACTTC
CDR3 protein: CASSIGQGETQYF

D gene: TRBD1
V gene: TRBV7-8
J gene: TRBJ2-3
clone size: NA
CDR3 DNA: TGTGCCAGCAGCTTAGTCCAGGGGGCGCATGTAGATACGCAGTATTTT
CDR3 protein: CASSLVQGAHVDTQYF

D gene: NA
V gene: TRBV28
J gene: TRBJ2-7
clone size: NA
CDR3 DNA: TGTGCCAGCCGCCTCGGGGTTCCCTACGAGCAGTACTTC
CDR3 protein: CASRLGVPYEQYF

D gene: TRBD1
V gene: TRBV7-9
J gene: TRBJ2-3
clone size: few
CDR3 DNA: TGTGCCAGCAGCTTAGTACAGGGGTTGGAGGATACGCAGTATTTT
CDR3 protein: CASSLVQGLEDTQYF